This T cell receptor (beta chain) was sequenced in a study of CD8+ T cells in alopecia areata. Noted treatment: oral pan-JAK inhibitor, 5-10 mg twice daily. Sequencing used cDNA as its template, made by extracting RNA and reverse transcribing it. Assay: immunoSEQ multiplex PCR; the TCRdb copy retains only in-frame clones and omits some. Altogether fewer than 250,000 clones are present, 50% to 75% being singletons, with the ten largest covering roughly 4.2%. Concerning this clone: Antigen unknown.

The CDR3 is made up of 15 amino acids. Germline values: CDR1 SQVTM, CDR2 ANQGSEA. V was trimmed by 1 base and J by 1 base, leaving 13 bases between them. Study observations and caveats: Alphabeta T cells residing in normal skin are also sequenced in scalp samples. Lesional scalp, notably in alopecia totalis/universalis, had clonality above that of normal scalp.

V is TRBV29-1 and J is TRBJ1-1; unclear D gene. Source: CD4+ T cells sorted from blood, taken at week 4, from a patient treated with tofacitinib. The receptor was derived from a human donor with alopecia areata. The CDR3 is CSVEVWVTWNTEAFF. In DNA form, the CDR3 reads TGCAGCGTTGAAGTTTGGGTTACTTGGAACACTGAAGCTTTCTTT.